One sample yielded the 20 T cell receptor beta chains listed below, sequenced in a study of human T cells and chemical hapten exposure. MiXCR, applied by TCRdb to the RACE reads, yields one record per CDR3 protein. The sample holds just under 350,000 distinct CDR3 sequences, 6% to 8.5% seen once. Time point meaning: patch test 1, 2 weeks after DPC sensitization. Treatment noted: therapeutic diphenylcyclopropenone sensitization with weekly scalp DPC. The sample was whole blood, taken in connection with sensitization to the hapten diphenylcyclopropenone (DPC). Receptors originate from a woman aged 18-29 years with alopecia areata. Some clones in this sample may be carry-over from other donors' samples.

The chain links TRBV3-1 to TRBJ1-2; no clear D gene. CDR3 size: 15 residues. V lost 1 base and J lost 4, with 13 bases in between. In germline, CDR1 is LGHDT, CDR2 YNNKEL (reference sequence). CDR3 region: CASSQGLEGIYGYTF. The CDR3 DNA is TGTGCCAGCAGCCAAGGATTGGAAGGGATCTATGGCTACACCTTC.

V usage is TRBV4-1 and J usage is TRBJ1-5; D is unclear. Germline V gene sequence: CDR1 MGHRA, CDR2 YSYEKL. The CDR3 contains 12 residues. V was pared by 1 base and J by 6 bases, with 4 bases between. CDR3 sequence reads: CASSQVLQPQHF. CDR3 bases: TGCGCCAGCAGCCAAGTTCTTCAGCCCCAGCATTTT.

This chain joins TRBV4-2 and TRBJ2-3, with TRBD2 matching over 8 bases. Germline V CDR1 and CDR2: LGHNA, YNFKEQ. The CDR3 is made up of 18 amino acids. Unmatched junction bases numbered 11, after V lost 1 base and J lost 2 bases. The CDR3 sequence is CASSQGVFERGFTDTQYF. CDR3 nucleotide sequence: TGTGCCAGCAGCCAAGGCGTCTTTGAGCGGGGGTTCACAGATACGCAGTATTTT.

The rearrangement uses TRBV20-1 and TRBJ2-5; 7 bases map to TRBD2. The CDR3 is 16 amino acids. CDR1 is DFQATT and CDR2 is SNEGSKA in the germline V gene (reference sequence). This CDR3 reads CSSVPMAGDLQETQYF. In DNA form, the CDR3 reads TGCAGCTCGGTCCCGATGGCGGGGGACCTACAAGAGACCCAGTACTTC.

The sample holds many counts of this clonotype. The chain carries TRBV7-2 and TRBJ2-3; 8 bases line up with TRBD1. Germline V CDR1 and CDR2: SGHTA, FQGNSA. V trimming: 5 bases; J trimming: 2 bases; junction bases outside the gene matches: 9. This CDR3 has 16 amino acids. Here the CDR3 reads CASSRGTGLFTDTQYF. CDR3 sequence (DNA): TGTGCCAGCAGCCGAGGGACAGGTCTATTCACAGATACGCAGTATTTT.

This clonotype appeared a few times. The V gene is TRBV20-1, the J gene TRBJ1-2, with unresolved D. In germline, CDR1 is DFQATT, CDR2 SNEGSKA (reference sequence). Trimming took off 5 bases at V and 4 bases at J, with 17 bases between the two ends. This CDR3 region has 14 residues. The CDR3 loop reads CSAGGLLRGYGYTF. The CDR3, as DNA: TGCAGTGCTGGCGGCTTACTTCGGGGCTATGGCTACACCTTC.

This clonotype showed up just a few times. The rearrangement joins TRBV7-9 to TRBJ1-1; D gene uncertain. With 7 bases removed from V and 4 bases from J, the gap between germline ends came to 13 bases. The V gene's germline CDR1 is SEHNR and CDR2 FQNEAQ (reference sequence). CDR3 length: 13 residues. Here the CDR3 reads CASTATSGTEAFF. As DNA, the CDR3 is TGTGCCAGCACCGCAACGAGTGGCACTGAAGCTTTCTTT.

The rearrangement uses TRBV29-1 and TRBJ2-3, with TRBD1 matching 9 bases. CDR3 length: 16 amino acids. The V and J ends lost 0 bases and 14 bases, in that order; junction bases with no gene match: 18. Germline V CDR1 and CDR2: SQVTM, ANQGSEA. CDR3 bases: TGCAGCGTTGAAGATCCAAGGGAAGAGGGACAGGGAAATGGGTATTTT. Translating gives CSVEDPREEGQGNGYF.

V usage is TRBV4-2 and J usage is TRBJ1-2; D is uncertain. Germline V CDR1 and CDR2: LGHNA, YNFKEQ. The CDR3 runs 16 residues. V dropped 1 base and J dropped 6 bases, with 18 bases sitting between them. The CDR3: CASSQVLESDTHGYTF. The CDR3 DNA is TGTGCCAGCAGCCAAGTTTTAGAGAGTGATACCCATGGCTACACCTTC.

This clonotype was recorded at least ten times. J is TRBJ2-7 and V is TRBV28; the D gene is possibly TRBD1 (6 bases). The germline gives CDR1 MDHEN, CDR2 SYDVKM. The CDR3 consists of 15 residues. Trimming left V 10 bases short and J 3 bases short, with 22 bases between. CDR3 DNA: TGTGCCACTACTCCCCAGGGGAAGGCCGACTACGAGCAGTACTTC. Its translation is CATTPQGKADYEQYF.

There are a few counts of this clonotype. The rearrangement joins TRBV5-1 to TRBJ2-7; D might be TRBD1 (6 bases). Trimming cost V 4 bases and J 4 bases, with 18 bases left between them. The CDR3 runs 15 residues. Germline V gives CDR1 SGHRS, CDR2 YFSETQ. CDR3 nucleotides: TGCGCCAGCAGCCCCCATTTAACAGGGCCATACGAGCAGTACTTC. Translating gives CASSPHLTGPYEQYF.

The chain recombines TRBV25-1 with TRBJ1-1, with D possibly TRBD1 on 6 matching bases. The germline CDR1 and CDR2 sequences are MGHDK and SYGVNS. There are 15 residues in the CDR3. V was clipped by 1 base and J by 2 bases, with 11 bases between them. The CDR3 nucleotides read TGTGCCAGCAGTGAATCTAGGGGGATAAACACTGAAGCTTTCTTT. Protein product: CASSESRGINTEAFF.

V gene TRBV7-9 combines with J gene TRBJ1-1; 9 positions agree with TRBD1. CDR3 length equals 17 residues. The V segment lost 5 bases and the J segment 5 bases; nucleotides outside the gene matches: 15. Per germline, CDR1 SEHNR and CDR2 FQNEAQ (reference sequence). The CDR3: CASSPSGGRQGGTEAFF. The CDR3 nucleotides read TGTGCCAGCAGCCCGTCTGGTGGGAGACAGGGGGGAACTGAAGCTTTCTTT.

This clonotype has at least ten counts. The J gene is TRBJ2-5, the V gene TRBV10-3; 7 bases match TRBD2. Trimming removed 7 bases from V and 2 bases from J; junction bases left unmatched: 7. This CDR3 is built from 14 residues. CDR1 and CDR2 (germline): ENHRY, SYGVKD. DNA for the CDR3: TGTGCCATCAAGGCCGCGGGGGTGCAAGAGACCCAGTACTTC. Its protein is CAIKAAGVQETQYF.

The chain recombines TRBV10-3 with TRBJ2-5; D is unclear. The CDR3 contains 14 residues. Germline V lookup: CDR1 ENHRY, CDR2 SYGVKD. Trimming took 8 bases from V and 1 from J, leaving 14 bases between them. CDR3 sequence (DNA): TGTGCCATCCGGCCCAGTGGGTCCCAAGAGACCCAGTACTTC. Its translation is CAIRPSGSQETQYF.

This CDR3 is CARGIHTGELFF. In nucleotides, the CDR3 is TGTGCCAGGGGAATCCACACCGGGGAGCTGTTTTTT. The V gene is TRBV7-3, the J gene TRBJ2-2; unclear D gene. CDR3 length: 12 residues. From germline, CDR1 is SGHTA and CDR2 FQGTGA. Trimming cost V 9 bases and J 3 bases, with 8 bases left between them.

This clonotype has a handful of counts. V gene TRBV5-1 combines with J gene TRBJ2-7; 10 bases map to TRBD2. CDR3 length: 15 residues. The germline CDR1 and CDR2 sequences are SGHRS and YFSETQ. The V segment lost 3 bases and the J segment 11 bases; nucleotides outside the gene matches: 14. Here the CDR3 DNA reads TGCGCCAGCAGCTCTACAACTAGCGGGGTCCGGCGGGAGTACTTC. This gives the protein CASSSTTSGVRREYF.

A word on this clonotype: Mismatch with germline at one junction end may stem from a read error. The chain joins TRBV12-3 or TRBV12-4 to TRBJ2-5, with 9 bases lining up with TRBD1. This CDR3 contains 12 residues. The CDR3 bases are TGTGCCAGCAGCCTCACCGGGACAGGGATGTTCTTC. Translated, it gives CASSLTGTGMFF.

The table lists this clonotype with a few counts. DNA of the CDR3: TGTGCCAGCAGTCCCCAGGGAGTCCGCATGAACACTGAAGCTTTCTTT. It specifies CASSPQGVRMNTEAFF. J is TRBJ1-1 and V is TRBV12-3 or TRBV12-4; possibly TRBD1 for D (5 bases). V was clipped by 5 bases and J by 0 bases, with 16 bases between them. The CDR3 length is 16 residues.

The chain is built from TRBV4-1 and TRBJ2-7, with D possibly TRBD1 on 5 matching bases. The CDR3 is 14 amino acids. Deletions cut 1 base from V and 3 bases from J, with 10 bases between. CDR1 and CDR2 (germline): MGHRA, YSYEKL. For the CDR3, the DNA is TGCGCCAGCAGCCAAGGAGACAGCTACTACGAGCAGTACTTC. It codes for CASSQGDSYYEQYF.